This TCR beta chain appears in the sequencing data of a study of beta chain features in type 1 diabetes. Study results and limitations: All four CD4+ subsets from Type 1 diabetes patients carried moderately but significantly shorter TCRB CDR3s.

About this clone: Its antigen is as yet unknown. In the same sample, other DNA sequences code for this CDR3.

Germline CDR1 is MNHNY and CDR2 is SVGAGI (reference sequence). The CDR3 spans 14 residues. With 6 bases clipped from V and 8 bases from J, the junction kept 7 bases outside the gene matches. Expressed TCRB transcripts got sequenced, as all isolated RNA was reverse transcribed. Read counts averaged about 3.57 million for samples of naive, central memory and regulatory T cells. Some clones are missing from TCRdb's copy, which holds only in-frame ones; the method was immunoSEQ multiplex PCR. Of 140,000 to 150,000 clones in the sample, roughly an eighth are singletons; the top ten hold about 1.3%. The sample taken for sequencing was central memory CD4+ T cells from blood. This sequence originates from a man between 18 and 29 years old with type 1 diabetes. The chain combines TRBV6-6 with TRBJ1-2; 12 bases are shared with TRBD1. DNA of the CDR3: TGTGCCAGCAGCCTGGGACAGGGGGCGGTCGGCTACACCTTC. It codes for CASSLGQGAVGYTF.